This record looks at one T cell receptor (beta chain) sequence and its context. This sample's time point: baseline pretreatment blood. Noted treatment: 15 Gy SBRT to primary tumor, nephrectomy 4 weeks later. V gave up 1 base and J gave up 1 base; unmatched junction bases: 9. Germline V gene sequence: CDR1 SEHNR, CDR2 FQNEAQ (reference sequence). The CDR3 runs 18 residues. These data come from a study of radiation and T cells in renal cell carcinoma. Generated by immunoSEQ multiplex PCR, the TCRdb table keeps only in-frame clones and is missing some. The table has 130,000 to 150,000 clones, approximately 90% seen once; the top ten hold roughly 4%.

The clonotype was recovered from an older woman with renal cell carcinoma. The sample here was blood, taken from a patient whose treatment included radiotherapy and nephrectomy. The V call is TRBV7-9, the J call TRBJ2-3; TRBD2 agrees at 9 bases. CDR3 bases: TGTGCCAGCAGCTTAGTAGTACGAGCGGGGGGCCGCACAGATACGCAGTATTTT. This gives the protein CASSLVVRAGGRTDTQYF.